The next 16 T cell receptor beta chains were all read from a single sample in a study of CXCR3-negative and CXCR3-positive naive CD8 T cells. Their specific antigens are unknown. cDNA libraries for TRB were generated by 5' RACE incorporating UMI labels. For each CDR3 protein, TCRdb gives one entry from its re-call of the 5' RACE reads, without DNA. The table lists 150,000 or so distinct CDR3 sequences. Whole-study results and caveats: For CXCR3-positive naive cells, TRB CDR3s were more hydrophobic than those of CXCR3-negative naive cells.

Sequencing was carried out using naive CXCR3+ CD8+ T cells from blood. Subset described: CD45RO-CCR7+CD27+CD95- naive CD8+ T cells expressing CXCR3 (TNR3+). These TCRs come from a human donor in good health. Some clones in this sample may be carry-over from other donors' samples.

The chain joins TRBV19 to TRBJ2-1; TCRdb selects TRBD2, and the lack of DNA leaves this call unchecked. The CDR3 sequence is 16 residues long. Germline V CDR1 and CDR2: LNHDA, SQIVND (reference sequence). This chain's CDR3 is CASSIGWSGGDNEQFF.

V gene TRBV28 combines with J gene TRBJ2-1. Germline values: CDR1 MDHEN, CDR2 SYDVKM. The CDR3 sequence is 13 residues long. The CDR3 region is CASSFDSNNEQFF. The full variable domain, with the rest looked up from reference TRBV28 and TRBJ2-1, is DVKVTQSSRYLVKRTGEKVFLECVQDMDHENMFWYRQDPGLGLRLIYFSYDVKMKEKGDIPEGYSVSREKKERFSLILESASTNQTSMYLCASSFDSNNEQFFGPGTRLTVL.

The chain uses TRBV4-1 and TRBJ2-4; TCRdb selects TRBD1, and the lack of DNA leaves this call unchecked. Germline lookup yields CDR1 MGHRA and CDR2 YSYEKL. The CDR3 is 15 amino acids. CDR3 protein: CASSQIVEGSHIQYF.

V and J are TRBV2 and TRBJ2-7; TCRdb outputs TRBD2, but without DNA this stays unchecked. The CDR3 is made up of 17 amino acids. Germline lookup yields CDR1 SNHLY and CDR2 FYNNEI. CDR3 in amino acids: CASSEAPSGGSSYEQYF.

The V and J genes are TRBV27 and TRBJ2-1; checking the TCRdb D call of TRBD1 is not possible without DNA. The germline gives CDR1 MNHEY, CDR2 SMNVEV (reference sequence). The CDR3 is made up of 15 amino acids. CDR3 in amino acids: CASSLGVVSYNEQFF.

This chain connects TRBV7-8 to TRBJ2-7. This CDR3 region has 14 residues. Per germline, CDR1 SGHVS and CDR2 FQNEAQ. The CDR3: CASSLAGSAYEQYF.

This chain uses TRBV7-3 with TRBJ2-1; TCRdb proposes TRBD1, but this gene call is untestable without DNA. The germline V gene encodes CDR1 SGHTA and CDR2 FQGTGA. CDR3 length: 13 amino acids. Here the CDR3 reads CASSLIGSGEQFF.

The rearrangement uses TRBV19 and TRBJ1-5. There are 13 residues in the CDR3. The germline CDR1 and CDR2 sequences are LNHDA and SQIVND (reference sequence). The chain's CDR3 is CASSILANQPQHF.

CDR3 residues: CASSRQGARNEQFF. The chain uses TRBV12-3 or TRBV12-4 and TRBJ2-1; the TRBD1 assignment by TCRdb is unverifiable without DNA. The CDR3 is made up of 14 amino acids.

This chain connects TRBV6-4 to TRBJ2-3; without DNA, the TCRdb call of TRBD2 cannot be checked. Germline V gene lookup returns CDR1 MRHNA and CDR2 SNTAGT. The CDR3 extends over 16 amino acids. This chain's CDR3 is CASSDIAGGDTDTQYF.

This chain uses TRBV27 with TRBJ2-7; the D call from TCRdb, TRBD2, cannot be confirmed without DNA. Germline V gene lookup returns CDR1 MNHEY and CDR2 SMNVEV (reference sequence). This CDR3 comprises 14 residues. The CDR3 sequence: CASSLRTSGGEQYF.

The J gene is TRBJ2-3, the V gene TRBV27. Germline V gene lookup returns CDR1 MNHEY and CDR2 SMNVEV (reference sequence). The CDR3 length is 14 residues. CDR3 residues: CASRRTESTDTQYF.

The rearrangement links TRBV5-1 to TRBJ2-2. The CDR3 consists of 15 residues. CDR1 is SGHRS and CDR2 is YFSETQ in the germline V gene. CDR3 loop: CASSLAGLNTGELFF. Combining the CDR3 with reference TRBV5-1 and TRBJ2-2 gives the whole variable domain KAGVTQTPRYLIKTRGQQVTLSCSPISGHRSVSWYQQTPGQGLQFLFEYFSETQRNKGNFPGRFSGRQFSNSRSEMNVSTLELGDSALYLCASSLAGLNTGELFFGEGSRLTVL.

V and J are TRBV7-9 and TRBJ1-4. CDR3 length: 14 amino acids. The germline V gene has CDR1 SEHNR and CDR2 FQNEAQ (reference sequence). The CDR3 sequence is CASLLTPGNEKLFF.

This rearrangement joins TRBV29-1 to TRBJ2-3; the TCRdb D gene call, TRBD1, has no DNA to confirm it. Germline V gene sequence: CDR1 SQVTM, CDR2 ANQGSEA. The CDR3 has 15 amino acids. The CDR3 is CSVVARGTWMHTQYF.

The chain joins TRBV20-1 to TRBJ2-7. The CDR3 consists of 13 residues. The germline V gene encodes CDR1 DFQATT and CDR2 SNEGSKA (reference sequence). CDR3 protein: CSARGAVTYEQYF.